This is a list of T cell receptor beta chains from one sample in a study of T cells in Graves' hyperthyroidism and ophthalmopathy. Each CDR3 protein gets one entry after TCRdb re-called the multiplex PCR reads with MiXCR. Of about 640,000 distinct CDR3 sequences in the sample, 20% are singletons; the top ten hold 34%. The specimen was blood. Source of these receptors: a man aged 25-45 years with Graves' ophthalmopathy. The CDR3 runs from the conserved cysteine through the conserved F or W. Fields, in order: V gene, J gene, clone size, CDR3 length, D gene, CDR3 protein, CDR3 DNA. The D gene is left open where the match is weak. Clone size is not always given. Where it is, it says once, few, many or a class for expanded clones.

V: TRBV11-2
J: TRBJ2-3
size: many
length: 12
D: .
CDR3: CASRQSSDTQYF
DNA: TGTGCCAGCAGACAGTCCTCAGATACGCAGTATTTT

V: TRBV28
J: TRBJ2-6
size: few
length: 16
D: TRBD1
CDR3: CASSRTGGTGANVLTF
DNA: TGTGCCAGCAGTCGGACAGGGGGTACTGGGGCCAACGTCCTGACTTTC

V: TRBV20-1
J: TRBJ2-7
size: .
length: 15
D: .
CDR3: CSARGSSGFSYEQYF
DNA: TGCAGTGCTAGAGGTAGCTCAGGGTTCTCCTACGAGCAGTACTTC

V: TRBV7-6
J: TRBJ2-5
size: few
length: 16
D: TRBD2
CDR3: CASSLARGVVHETQYF
DNA: TGTGCCAGCAGCTTAGCGCGGGGGGTTGTGCACGAGACCCAGTACTTC

V: TRBV4-1
J: TRBJ1-2
size: .
length: 13
D: .
CDR3: CASSGDTGYGYTF
DNA: TGCGCCAGCAGCGGGGACACGGGCTATGGCTACACCTTC

V: TRBV24-1
J: TRBJ2-1
size: .
length: 16
D: TRBD2
CDR3: CATSDVGLAGVNEQFF
DNA: TGTGCCACCAGTGACGTAGGACTAGCGGGAGTCAATGAGCAGTTCTTC

V: TRBV20-1
J: TRBJ2-2
size: few
length: 16
D: TRBD2
CDR3: CSARDSGRSGTGELFF
DNA: TGCAGTGCTAGAGATAGCGGGAGGTCGGGCACCGGGGAGCTGTTTTTT

V: TRBV12-3/TRBV12-4
J: TRBJ2-1
size: .
length: 19
D: TRBD2
CDR3: CASRSFGTPGTSNYNEQFF
DNA: TGTGCCAGCAGGAGTTTTGGAACACCCGGGACTAGCAACTACAATGAGCAGTTCTTC

V: TRBV12-3/TRBV12-4
J: TRBJ2-1
size: many
length: 14
D: .
CDR3: CASSLVTRFNEQFF
DNA: TGTGCCAGCAGTTTAGTAACTAGATTCAATGAGCAGTTCTTC

V: TRBV25-1
J: TRBJ1-2
size: .
length: 13
D: .
CDR3: CASSDYMDYGYTF
DNA: TGTGCCAGCAGTGACTATATGGACTATGGCTACACCTTC

V: TRBV2
J: TRBJ1-6
size: few
length: 18
D: .
CDR3: CASSLGTEGVSYNSPLHF
DNA: TGTGCCAGCAGTTTAGGGACCGAAGGAGTCTCCTATAATTCACCCCTCCACTTT

V: TRBV4-2
J: TRBJ2-5
size: .
length: 15
D: TRBD2
CDR3: CASSQRTSDRETQYF
DNA: TGTGCCAGCAGCCAAAGGACTAGCGATCGCGAGACCCAGTACTTC

V: TRBV10-3
J: TRBJ1-3
size: few
length: 14
D: TRBD1
CDR3: CAIKGTDSGNTIYF
DNA: TGTGCCATCAAGGGGACAGACTCTGGAAACACCATATATTTT

V: TRBV6-1
J: TRBJ1-2
size: many
length: 15
D: TRBD1
CDR3: CASSESSGQDYGYTF
DNA: TGTGCCAGCAGTGAATCCTCCGGACAGGATTATGGCTACACCTTC

V: TRBV20-1
J: TRBJ2-2
size: .
length: 13
D: .
CDR3: CSASEPNTGELFF
DNA: TGCAGTGCTTCCGAGCCAAACACTGGGGAGCTGTTTTTT

V: TRBV7-9
J: TRBJ2-1
size: .
length: 14
D: TRBD2
CDR3: CASSLGGGSFEQFF
DNA: TGTGCCAGCAGCTTAGGGGGCGGGAGTTTTGAGCAGTTCTTC

V: TRBV28
J: TRBJ1-6
size: .
length: 14
D: .
CDR3: CASSSQWEGSPLHF
DNA: TGTGCCAGCAGTTCTCAGTGGGAAGGTTCACCCCTCCACTTT

V: TRBV3-1
J: TRBJ2-7
size: .
length: 16
D: TRBD2
CDR3: CASSPFLLAGDDEQYF
DNA: TGTGCCAGCAGCCCTTTCTTACTAGCGGGAGATGATGAGCAGTACTTC

V: TRBV3-1
J: TRBJ1-3
size: many
length: 17
D: .
CDR3: CASSPLSTRSSGNTIYF
DNA: TGTGCCAGCAGCCCCCTATCTACAAGAAGCTCTGGAAACACCATATATTTT

V: TRBV3-2
J: TRBJ1-1
size: .
length: 17
D: .
CDR3: CASSQEGGPLGGTEAFF
DNA: TGTGCCAGCAGCCAAGAAGGAGGCCCCCTAGGGGGCACTGAAGCTTTCTTT

V: TRBV11-2
J: TRBJ2-7
size: few
length: 17
D: .
CDR3: CASSLTDSPGGTYEQYF
DNA: TGTGCCAGCAGCTTAACGGACAGTCCCGGGGGCACCTACGAGCAGTACTTC

V: TRBV10-3
J: TRBJ1-5
size: .
length: 13
D: .
CDR3: CAISEDLSQPQHF
DNA: TGTGCCATCAGTGAGGACTTGTCTCAGCCCCAGCATTTT

V: TRBV13
J: TRBJ1-1
size: few
length: 15
D: .
CDR3: CASSFRGDMNTEAFF
DNA: TGTGCCAGCAGCTTTAGGGGGGACATGAACACTGAAGCTTTCTTT

V: TRBV28
J: TRBJ2-2
size: few
length: 16
D: TRBD1
CDR3: CASSLFGTGDAGELFF
DNA: TGTGCCAGCAGTTTATTTGGGACAGGGGATGCCGGGGAGCTGTTTTTT

V: TRBV9
J: TRBJ1-1
size: .
length: 12
D: .
CDR3: CASRPREVEAFF
DNA: TGTGCCAGCAGACCCCGGGAGGTAGAGGCTTTCTTT

V: TRBV7-2
J: TRBJ2-7
size: many
length: 14
D: .
CDR3: CASSLEGLGYEQYF
DNA: TGTGCCAGCAGCTTAGAGGGACTTGGGTACGAGCAGTACTTC

V: TRBV5-6
J: TRBJ2-1
size: .
length: 15
D: .
CDR3: CASSFSSSSAGKQFF
DNA: TGTGCCAGCAGCTTTTCCAGCTCCTCAGCTGGTAAGCAGTTCTTC

V: TRBV7-2
J: TRBJ1-6
size: many
length: 16
D: .
CDR3: CASSPRPAGVVSPLHF
DNA: TGTGCCAGCAGCCCACGACCGGCAGGGGTGGTCTCACCCCTCCACTTT

V: TRBV5-1
J: TRBJ2-1
size: .
length: 17
D: TRBD1
CDR3: CASSQSLGRDSRNEQFF
DNA: TGTGCCAGCAGCCAAAGCCTGGGCCGGGACAGCCGCAATGAGCAGTTCTTC

V: TRBV30
J: TRBJ2-5
size: few
length: 14
D: TRBD2
CDR3: CAWSVGGGGETQYF
DNA: TGTGCCTGGAGTGTTGGTGGGGGGGGGGAGACCCAGTACTTC

V: TRBV5-6
J: TRBJ1-2
size: once
length: 14
D: TRBD1
CDR3: CASSQGQTVYGYTF
DNA: TGTGCCAGCAGTCAGGGACAGACCGTGTATGGCTACACCTTC

V: TRBV5-1
J: TRBJ2-7
size: .
length: 16
D: .
CDR3: CASSPKEDSVRDEQYF
DNA: TGCGCCAGCAGCCCAAAGGAGGACAGCGTCAGGGACGAGCAGTACTTC

V: TRBV18
J: TRBJ1-6
size: many
length: 14
D: .
CDR3: CASSPTGDNSPLHF
DNA: TGTGCCAGCTCACCGACCGGGGACAATTCACCCCTCCACTTT

V: TRBV28
J: TRBJ2-7
size: few
length: 11
D: .
CDR3: CASSALNEQYF
DNA: TGTGCCAGCAGTGCCCTTAACGAGCAGTACTTC

V: TRBV28
J: TRBJ2-7
size: many
length: 14
D: TRBD2
CDR3: CASTPAGGRLEQYF
DNA: TGTGCCAGCACGCCGGCGGGAGGGCGTCTCGAGCAGTACTTC

V: TRBV14
J: TRBJ2-1
size: few
length: 15
D: TRBD2
CDR3: CASSPSHLGGNEQFF
DNA: TGTGCCAGCAGCCCCTCACACTTGGGGGGGAATGAGCAGTTCTTC

V: TRBV28
J: TRBJ1-5
size: .
length: 13
D: TRBD1
CDR3: CANPTGVTQLQHF
DNA: TGTGCCAACCCGACAGGGGTCACTCAGCTCCAGCATTTT

V: TRBV5-1
J: TRBJ1-4
size: .
length: 16
D: .
CDR3: CASSLRVSATNEKLFF
DNA: TGCGCCAGCAGCCTTCGAGTTTCTGCAACTAATGAAAAACTGTTTTTT

V: TRBV28
J: TRBJ2-5
size: many
length: 15
D: .
CDR3: CASSSRTERKETQYF
DNA: TGTGCCAGCAGTTCGCGGACAGAACGGAAAGAGACCCAGTACTTC

V: TRBV6-1
J: TRBJ1-1
size: many
length: 13
D: .
CDR3: CASSELGNTEAFF
DNA: TGTGCCAGCAGTGAATTAGGGAACACTGAAGCTTTCTTT

V: TRBV27
J: TRBJ2-5
size: .
length: 13
D: .
CDR3: CASSPRVGGTQYF
DNA: TGTGCCAGCAGCCCTCGGGTAGGGGGGACCCAGTACTTC

V: TRBV7-9
J: TRBJ2-7
size: many
length: 14
D: .
CDR3: CASSLAGERGLQYF
DNA: TGTGCCAGCAGCTTAGCTGGTGAAAGGGGATTGCAGTACTTC

V: TRBV7-9
J: TRBJ2-7
size: few
length: 15
D: TRBD1
CDR3: CASSPHWTGSYEQYF
DNA: TGTGCCAGCAGCCCCCATTGGACAGGATCCTACGAGCAGTACTTC

V: TRBV11-2
J: TRBJ2-1
size: .
length: 16
D: .
CDR3: CASSPLTALARNEQFF
DNA: TGTGCCAGCAGCCCCCTAACCGCGCTAGCGAGGAATGAGCAGTTCTTC

V: TRBV3-1
J: TRBJ2-5
size: few
length: 15
D: .
CDR3: CASSQDWRGQETQYF
DNA: TGTGCCAGCAGCCAAGATTGGCGGGGCCAAGAGACCCAGTACTTC